This T cell receptor (beta chain) was identified during a study of blood T cells in healthy people across ages. Overall study findings and caveats: Those diversity estimates obtained from one million T cells were thought to be underestimates.

There are 15 residues in the CDR3. The V gene's germline CDR1 is MNHEY and CDR2 SMNVEV (reference sequence). Trimming left V 8 bases short and J 3 bases short, with 20 bases between. Combining a sample-barcoded 5' primer with a J-beta primer mix, a second PCR ran for 7 to 11 cycles. TCRdb reanalysed the 5' RACE reads using MiXCR and keeps one entry per CDR3 protein. The table includes approximately 1.5 million distinct CDR3 sequences, approximately 42% detected once. This clonotype has only a few counts. Its antigen is currently unknown. The TCR originated in a woman under 30 in good health. This chain joins TRBV27 and TRBJ2-7; TRBD1 might be the D (6 bases). Sequencing was carried out using blood. CDR3 loop: CASPQGSLPLYEQYF. In nucleotides, the CDR3 is TGTGCCAGCCCCCAGGGGTCTTTGCCTCTCTACGAGCAGTACTTC.